The 11 T cell receptor beta chains presented below share a single source sample, sequenced in a study of blood T cell repertoires in COVID-19. Measured with immunoSEQ multiplex PCR; TCRdb has only the in-frame clones, and not every one. This table has more than 300,000 clones, more than 80% appearing once. The sequencing sample was made of peripheral blood. These TCRs come from a young man who had recovered from COVID-19.

V and J are TRBV28 and TRBJ2-2; D gene unclear. The CDR3 spans 15 residues. V was pared by 2 bases and J by 6 bases, with 13 bases between. Per the germline V gene, CDR1 is MDHEN and CDR2 is SYDVKM. CDR3 sequence: CASSLTFTRAGELFF. The CDR3, as DNA: TGTGCCAGCAGTTTAACTTTTACGCGTGCCGGGGAGCTGTTTTTT. Full variable domain (rest looked up from reference TRBV28 and TRBJ2-2): DVKVTQSSRYLVKRTGEKVFLECVQDMDHENMFWYRQDPGLGLRLIYFSYDVKMKEKGDIPEGYSVSREKKERFSLILESASTNQTSMYLCASSLTFTRAGELFFGEGSRLTVL.

This chain joins TRBV7-2 and TRBJ2-7; 7 positions match TRBD2. The germline V gene encodes CDR1 SGHTA and CDR2 FQGNSA. The V segment lost 0 bases and the J segment 6 bases; nucleotides outside the gene matches: 8. The CDR3 is 15 amino acids. The DNA for the CDR3 is TGTGCCAGCAGCTTAGCGGCTAGCGGAGGCCCCGAGCAGTACTTC. Its translation: CASSLAASGGPEQYF.

V is TRBV18 and J is TRBJ1-1; possibly TRBD1 for D (5 bases). This CDR3 region has 15 residues. Germline CDR1 is KGHSH and CDR2 is LQKENI. With 3 bases removed from V and 1 base from J, the gap between germline ends came to 12 bases. The DNA of the CDR3 is TGTGCCAGCTCACCTGCCGGGCAGGGGAACACTGAAGCTTTCTTT. Protein: CASSPAGQGNTEAFF.

The chain carries TRBV18 and TRBJ2-7; 8 bases are shared with TRBD2. Per germline, CDR1 KGHSH and CDR2 LQKENI. The CDR3 extends over 15 amino acids. V shed 1 base and J 4 bases; nucleotides not matched to a gene: 6. For the CDR3, the DNA is TGTGCCAGCTCACCACGAGCGGGAGAGAATTACGAGCAGTACTTC. It yields the protein CASSPRAGENYEQYF.

The J gene is TRBJ2-1, the V gene TRBV4-1; no reliable D call. V was cut by 0 bases and J by 8 bases, with 11 bases left in between. Per germline, CDR1 MGHRA and CDR2 YSYEKL. The CDR3 runs 14 residues. The CDR3 region is CASSQEARRDEQFF. CDR3 sequence (DNA): TGCGCCAGCAGCCAAGAGGCACGTCGGGATGAGCAGTTCTTC.

V and J are TRBV11-2 and TRBJ2-5; tentative D call: TRBD2 (6 bases). The germline CDR1 and CDR2 sequences are SGHAT and FQNNGV. Trimming removed 5 bases from V and 0 bases from J, with 13 bases in between. CDR3 size: 15 residues. The chain's CDR3 is CASSPLGLHQETQYF. Here the CDR3 DNA reads TGTGCCAGCAGCCCCCTGGGACTTCACCAAGAGACCCAGTACTTC. Supplemented by reference TRBV11-2 and TRBJ2-5, the full variable domain reads EAGVAQSPRYKIIEKRQSVAFWCNPISGHATLYWYQQILGQGPKLLIQFQNNGVVDDSQLPKDRFSAERLKGVDSTLKIQPAKLEDSAVYLCASSPLGLHQETQYFGPGTRLLVL.

The chain is built from TRBV10-3 and TRBJ1-6; a weak D match, TRBD1 (6 bases). The CDR3 has 14 amino acids. Trimming stripped 5 bases from V and 10 bases from J, with 15 bases between. CDR1 ENHRY and CDR2 SYGVKD come from the germline V gene. The CDR3 spells CAISLQGRGSPLHF. CDR3 bases: TGTGCCATCAGTTTACAGGGCCGCGGCTCACCCCTCCACTTT.

The J gene is TRBJ1-4, the V gene TRBV5-1, with a possible D match to TRBD1 (6 bases). CDR1 SGHRS and CDR2 YFSETQ come from the germline V gene. The V gene lost 3 bases and the J gene lost 8 bases, with 20 bases spanning the gap. The length of the CDR3 is 16 residues. CDR3: CASSSESGTLSEKLFF. For the CDR3, the DNA is TGCGCCAGCAGCTCAGAATCCGGGACATTGAGCGAAAAACTGTTTTTT.

The chain links TRBV24-1 to TRBJ2-2; 7 bases are shared with TRBD2. Trimming cost V 2 bases and J 0 bases; bases outside gene matches: 2. The CDR3 consists of 16 residues. Germline assignment: CDR1 KGHDR and CDR2 SFDVKD. The CDR3 sequence: CATSDWGGANTGELFF. The CDR3 DNA reads TGTGCCACCAGTGATTGGGGGGGGGCGAACACCGGGGAGCTGTTTTTT.

This rearrangement joins TRBV9 to TRBJ2-7; 11 positions match TRBD2. This CDR3 has 17 residues. V gave up 4 bases and J gave up 3 bases; unmatched junction bases: 12. Looked up from germline, CDR1 is SGDLS and CDR2 is YYNGEE. This CDR3 is CASSREQGTSGDYEQYF. In DNA, the CDR3 is TGTGCCAGCAGCAGAGAACAGGGGACTAGCGGAGACTACGAGCAGTACTTC.

The gene calls are TRBV19 and TRBJ1-2, with a tentative D call TRBD1 (5 bases). The germline CDR1 and CDR2 sequences are LNHDA and SQIVND (reference sequence). V was clipped by 5 bases and J by 4 bases, with 17 bases between them. The CDR3 is 15 residues long. The chain's CDR3 is CASSSLATAPYGYTF. The DNA for the CDR3 is TGTGCCAGTAGTTCACTCGCGACAGCTCCCTATGGCTACACCTTC. Supplemented by reference TRBV19 and TRBJ1-2, the full variable domain reads DGGITQSPKYLFRKEGQNVTLSCEQNLNHDAMYWYRQDPGQGLRLIYYSQIVNDFQKGDIAEGYSVSREKKESFPLTVTSAQKNPTAFYLCASSSLATAPYGYTFGSGTRLTVV.